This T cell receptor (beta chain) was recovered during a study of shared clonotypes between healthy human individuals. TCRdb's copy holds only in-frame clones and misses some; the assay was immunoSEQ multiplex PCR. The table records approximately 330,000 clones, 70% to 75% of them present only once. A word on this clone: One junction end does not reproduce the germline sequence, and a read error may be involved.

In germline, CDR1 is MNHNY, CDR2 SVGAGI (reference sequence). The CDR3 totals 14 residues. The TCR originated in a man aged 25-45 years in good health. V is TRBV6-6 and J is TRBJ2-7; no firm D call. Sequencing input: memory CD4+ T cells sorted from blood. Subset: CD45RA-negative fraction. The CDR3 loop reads CASSYGRSSCEQYF. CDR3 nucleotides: TGTGCCAGCAGTTACGGGCGGAGCTCCTGCGAGCAGTACTTC.